This T cell receptor (beta chain) was found in a study of identical twins. Study-wide results and limits: Excess twin sharing in beta out-of-frame sequences was weaker.

CDR1 is MDHEN, CDR2 SYDVKM, per germline. The CDR3 loop spans 13 amino acids. Trimming pared 3 bases from V and 6 bases from J, leaving 12 bases between. TCRdb reprocessed the 5' RACE reads via MiXCR and lists one record per CDR3 protein. The table has a few hundred thousand distinct CDR3 sequences, more than 9% seen once. This clonotype turned up a few times. Its antigen is still unknown. This same sample was also part of a study on yellow fever vaccine responses in identical twins.

The chain joins TRBV28 to TRBJ2-7, with D perhaps TRBD1 (6 bases). The source material was PBMCs. The sequence was collected from a young woman in good health. In DNA, the CDR3 is TGTGCCAGCAGTTTCCGAGGGGGTGCCGAGCAGTACTTC. It specifies CASSFRGGAEQYF.